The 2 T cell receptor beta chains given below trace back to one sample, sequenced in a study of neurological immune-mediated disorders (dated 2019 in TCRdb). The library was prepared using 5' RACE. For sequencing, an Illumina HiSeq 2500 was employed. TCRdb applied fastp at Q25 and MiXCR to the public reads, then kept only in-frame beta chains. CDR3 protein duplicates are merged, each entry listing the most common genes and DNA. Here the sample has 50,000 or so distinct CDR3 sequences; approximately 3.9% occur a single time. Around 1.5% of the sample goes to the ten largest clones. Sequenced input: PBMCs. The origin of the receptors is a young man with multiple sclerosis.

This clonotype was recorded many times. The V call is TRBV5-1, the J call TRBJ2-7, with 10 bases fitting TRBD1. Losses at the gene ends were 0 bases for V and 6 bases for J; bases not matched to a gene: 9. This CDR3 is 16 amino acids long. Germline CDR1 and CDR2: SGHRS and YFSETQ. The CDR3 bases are TGCGCCAGCAGCTTGGCCGGGACAGGGGAATCGGGCGAGCAGTACTTC. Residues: CASSLAGTGESGEQYF. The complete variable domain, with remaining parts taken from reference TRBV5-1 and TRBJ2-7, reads KAGVTQTPRYLIKTRGQQVTLSCSPISGHRSVSWYQQTPGQGLQFLFEYFSETQRNKGNFPGRFSGRQFSNSRSEMNVSTLELGDSALYLCASSLAGTGESGEQYFGPGTRLTVT.

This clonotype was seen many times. The chain's CDR3 is CSARGGILSYEQYF. CDR3 bases: TGCAGTGCTAGAGGCGGAATCCTTTCCTACGAGCAGTACTTC. V and J are TRBV20-1 and TRBJ2-7; D is uncertain. Germline CDR1 and CDR2: DFQATT and SNEGSKA (reference sequence). This CDR3 region has 14 residues. V lost 1 base to trimming and J lost 1 base, with 11 bases between them.